This T cell receptor (beta chain) originates from a study of T-cell memory formation after mild COVID-19. J was trimmed by 8 bases and V by 5 bases; bases with no gene match: 12. Per germline, CDR1 SGHTA and CDR2 FQGNSA. This CDR3 spans 15 amino acids. TCRdb called the 5' RACE reads again in MiXCR, with one record for every CDR3 protein. The sample comprises more than 350,000 distinct CDR3 sequences, approximately 16% of which are singletons, and roughly 21% rests with the top ten. Study outcomes and limitations: Shrinking CD4+ clones were chiefly CM and EM; CD8+ ones were chiefly EMRA.

Notes on this clonotype: The antigen remains unidentified.

The V and J genes are TRBV7-2 and TRBJ1-2, with 9 bases matching TRBD1. The TCR was taken from a man younger than 35 who had mild COVID-19 (a few samples of this study predate the infection). Cell type and time point are not known. The specimen sequenced was PBMCs or a T cell subset sorted from them (not recorded which). The CDR3 region has the DNA TGTGCCAGCAGCCAGCGGGACAGGGCAATTCGGGGCTACACCTTC. This codes for CASSQRDRAIRGYTF.